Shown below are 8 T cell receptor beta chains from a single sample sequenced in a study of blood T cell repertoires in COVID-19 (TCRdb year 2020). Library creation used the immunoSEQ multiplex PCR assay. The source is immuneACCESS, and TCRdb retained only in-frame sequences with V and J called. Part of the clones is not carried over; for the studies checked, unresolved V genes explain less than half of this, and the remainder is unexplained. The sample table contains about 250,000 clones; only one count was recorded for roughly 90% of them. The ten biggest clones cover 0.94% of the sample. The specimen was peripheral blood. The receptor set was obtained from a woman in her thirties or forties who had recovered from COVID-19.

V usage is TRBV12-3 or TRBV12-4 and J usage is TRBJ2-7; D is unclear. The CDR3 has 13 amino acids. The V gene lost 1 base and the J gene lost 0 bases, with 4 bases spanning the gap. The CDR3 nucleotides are TGTGCCAGCAGTTTAGTTAGCTCCTACGAGCAGTACTTC. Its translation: CASSLVSSYEQYF.

This CDR3 reads CAISEQTGGNTEAFF. The CDR3 bases are TGTGCCATCAGTGAACAGACAGGGGGTAACACTGAAGCTTTCTTT. The chain links TRBV10-3 to TRBJ1-1, with 9 bases that match TRBD1. V trimming: 3 bases; J trimming: 2 bases; junction bases outside the gene matches: 4. CDR1 and CDR2 (germline): ENHRY, SYGVKD. This CDR3 has 15 amino acids.

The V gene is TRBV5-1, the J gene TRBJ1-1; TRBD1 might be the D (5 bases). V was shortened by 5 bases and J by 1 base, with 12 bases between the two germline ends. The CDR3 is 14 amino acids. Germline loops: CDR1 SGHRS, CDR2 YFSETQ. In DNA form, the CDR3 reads TGCGCCAGCAGGGGTGGGAGGGGGAACACTGAAGCTTTCTTT. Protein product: CASRGGRGNTEAFF.

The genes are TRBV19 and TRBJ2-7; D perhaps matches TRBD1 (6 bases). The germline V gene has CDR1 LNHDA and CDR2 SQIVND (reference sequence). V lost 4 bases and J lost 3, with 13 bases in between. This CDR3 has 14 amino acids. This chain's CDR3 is CASSKQGLLYEQYF. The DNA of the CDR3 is TGTGCCAGTAGTAAGCAGGGGCTCCTCTACGAGCAGTACTTC.

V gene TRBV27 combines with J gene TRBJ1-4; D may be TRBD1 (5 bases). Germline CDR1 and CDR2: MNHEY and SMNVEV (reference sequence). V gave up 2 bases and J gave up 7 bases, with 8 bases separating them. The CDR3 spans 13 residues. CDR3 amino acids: CASSLGGGEKLFF. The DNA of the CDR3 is TGTGCCAGCAGTTTAGGCGGGGGTGAAAAACTGTTTTTT.

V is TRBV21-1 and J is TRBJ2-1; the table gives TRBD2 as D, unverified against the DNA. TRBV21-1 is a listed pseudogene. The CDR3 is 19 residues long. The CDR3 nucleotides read TGTGCCAGCAGCAAACGGTCGGGACTAGCGGGAGACTCCTACAATGAGCAGTTCTTC. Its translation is CASSKRSGLAGDSYNEQFF.

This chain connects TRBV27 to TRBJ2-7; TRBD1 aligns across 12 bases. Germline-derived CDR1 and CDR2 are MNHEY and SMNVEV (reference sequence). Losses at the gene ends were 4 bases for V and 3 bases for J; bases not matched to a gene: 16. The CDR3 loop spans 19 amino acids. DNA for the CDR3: TGTGCCAGCAGTTCACTAACCGGGACAGGGGGCCATGAATTCTACGAGCAGTACTTC. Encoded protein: CASSSLTGTGGHEFYEQYF.

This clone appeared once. The CDR3 nucleotides read TGTGCCATCAACGGCAGGGTGAACACTGAAGCTTTCTTT. Residues: CAINGRVNTEAFF. The V and J genes are TRBV10-3 and TRBJ1-1; D is possibly TRBD1 (5 bases). The CDR3 runs to 13 residues. Germline-derived CDR1 and CDR2 are ENHRY and SYGVKD. V lost 7 bases and J 0 bases, leaving 9 bases between the germline ends.